What follows are 11 T cell receptor beta chains derived from one specimen sequenced in a study of T-cell reconstitution after alpha-beta-depleted transplantation in children (dated by TCRdb to between 2015 and 2016). Library preparation was by PCR. The sequencing machine was an Illumina HiSeq 2500. TCR libraries were prepared with molecular barcoding, using unique molecular identifiers to normalize TCRbeta repertoire quantification. TCRdb itself trimmed the public reads at Q25 with fastp, ran MiXCR and retained productive beta chains. Every distinct CDR3 protein forms one entry, paired with its most common genes and DNA. For this sample the table gives about 500,000 distinct CDR3 sequences, of which roughly 33% were detected only once. 2% to 3% of the sample rests with the top ten. Source: PBMCs from the stem cell graft donor, taken from the stem cell graft. These receptors were taken from a human donor who donated a stem cell graft to a child with aplastic anemia.

This clonotype has more than one count but fewer than ten. This chain connects TRBV4-3 to TRBJ2-2; D is unresolved. CDR1 is LGHNA and CDR2 is YSLEER in the germline V gene. This CDR3 comprises 14 residues. Trimming stripped 0 bases from V and 6 bases from J, with 8 bases between. CDR3: CASSQDGLPGELFF. CDR3 nucleotide sequence: TGCGCCAGCAGCCAAGATGGGTTGCCCGGGGAGCTGTTTTTT.

This chain uses TRBV5-6 with TRBJ1-2; no clear D. The CDR3 is 16 residues long. The germline gives CDR1 SGHDT, CDR2 YYEEEE. Trimming pared 5 bases from V and 1 base from J, leaving 18 bases between. The CDR3 nucleotides are TGTGCCAGCAGGATCCTCGTCCGACGCATTAACTATGGCTACACCTTC. Protein sequence: CASRILVRRINYGYTF.

The V and J genes are TRBV29-1 and TRBJ2-3; the D is unclear. The CDR3 is made up of 13 amino acids. Per germline, CDR1 SQVTM and CDR2 ANQGSEA. The ends were cut back, 3 bases at V and 7 bases at J, with 14 bases in the middle. The CDR3 region has the DNA TGCAGCGTTGATATACAACCTAGGAATACGCAGTATTTT. Translated, it gives CSVDIQPRNTQYF.

The rearrangement uses TRBV9 and TRBJ2-1; perhaps D is TRBD1 or TRBD2 (6 bases each). The CDR3 is 15 residues long. Germline V gene data show CDR1 as SGDLS and CDR2 as YYNGEE. V was cut by 0 bases and J by 0 bases, with 7 bases left in between. Here the CDR3 reads CASSVAGASYNEQFF. The DNA for the CDR3 is TGTGCCAGCAGCGTAGCGGGGGCCTCCTACAATGAGCAGTTCTTC.

This chain uses TRBV19 with TRBJ1-4, with D hard to call. CDR1 and CDR2 (germline): LNHDA, SQIVND (reference sequence). Trimming took off 7 bases at V and 8 bases at J, with 14 bases between the two ends. This CDR3 has 13 amino acids. CDR3 sequence: CASTPLTREKLFF. The CDR3 bases are TGTGCCAGTACCCCCCTGACCCGGGAAAAACTGTTTTTT.

This clonotype was seen only a few times. Here the CDR3 DNA reads TGTGCCAGCAGCGCCCTAGCGGGCACCTACAATGAGCAGTTCTTC. As protein: CASSALAGTYNEQFF. This chain links TRBV7-6 with TRBJ2-1; TRBD2 matches at 8 bases. The CDR3 length is 15 residues. J was trimmed by 2 bases and V by 5 bases; bases with no gene match: 5. Germline V gives CDR1 SGHVS, CDR2 FNYEAQ.

V is TRBV11-2 and J is TRBJ2-2; D gene unclear. The CDR3 runs 18 residues. V was trimmed by 5 bases and J by 5 bases, leaving 24 bases between them. Germline V CDR1 and CDR2: SGHAT, FQNNGV. This CDR3 reads CASSLIGQAPPVTGELFF. DNA of the CDR3: TGTGCCAGCAGCCTTATAGGTCAAGCCCCTCCCGTAACCGGGGAGCTGTTTTTT.

This chain joins TRBV29-1 and TRBJ2-1; TRBD2 agrees at 10 bases. The germline CDR1 and CDR2 sequences are SQVTM and ANQGSEA. This CDR3 is 17 amino acids long. With 5 bases clipped from V and 5 bases from J, the junction kept 15 bases outside the gene matches. CDR3 in amino acids: CSVTVGRTSGLHNEQFF. The CDR3 nucleotides read TGCAGCGTTACGGTCGGGAGGACTAGCGGTCTACACAATGAGCAGTTCTTC.

This clonotype was recorded at least ten times. The rearrangement joins TRBV6-5 to TRBJ2-1; 11 positions match TRBD2. The ends lost 4 bases at V and 9 bases at J; junction bases unmatched: 5. This CDR3 spans 14 amino acids. Germline V gene lookup returns CDR1 MNHEY and CDR2 SVGAGI. DNA for the CDR3: TGTGCCAGCAGTTCCCCTGGACTAGCGGGTGAGCAGTTCTTC. Its translation: CASSSPGLAGEQFF.

A few counts support this clonotype. The chain joins TRBV15 to TRBJ1-3; D is uncertain. Germline V gene data show CDR1 as LNHNV and CDR2 as YYDKDF (reference sequence). Trimming cost V 1 base and J 0 bases, with 13 bases left between them. There are 17 residues in the CDR3. This CDR3 reads CATSRGEYLSSGNTIYF. The CDR3, as DNA: TGTGCCACCAGCAGAGGGGAGTACCTTTCCTCTGGAAACACCATATATTTT.

The chain links TRBV7-2 to TRBJ2-1; D unclear. Germline V gene lookup returns CDR1 SGHTA and CDR2 FQGNSA. With 5 bases removed from V and 13 bases from J, the gap between germline ends came to 12 bases. The CDR3 extends over 11 amino acids. CDR3: CASSPGYPQFF. CDR3 DNA sequence: TGTGCCAGCAGCCCTGGTTATCCCCAGTTCTTC.